These 30 T cell receptor beta chains were sequenced from one sample in a study of blood T cell repertoires in COVID-19. The data were produced by immunoSEQ multiplex PCR, yet TCRdb's version contains in-frame clones alone and is incomplete. The sample includes 140,000 to 150,000 clones, around four fifths of them seen just once. Sequenced: PBMCs or T cells enriched from blood (not recorded which). Receptors were obtained from a woman in her thirties or forties who had recovered from COVID-19.

In its sample, this clone was seen a few times. The chain couples TRBV7-9 to TRBJ2-1; 14 bases are shared with TRBD2. Germline loops: CDR1 SEHNR, CDR2 FQNEAQ (reference sequence). J lost 6 bases, V lost 6 bases, and 10 bases had no gene match. This CDR3 contains 17 residues. The CDR3 loop is CASSPDWTSGRTNEQFF. CDR3 sequence (DNA): TGTGCCAGCAGTCCCGACTGGACTAGCGGGAGGACCAATGAGCAGTTCTTC.

In the case of this clone: Additional DNA sequences in this sample encode the identical CDR3. The J gene is TRBJ2-3, the V gene TRBV7-3; the match to TRBD2 covers 12 bases. The V gene end was trimmed by 5 bases and the J gene end by 1 base; junction bases not matched to a gene: 4. This CDR3 has 16 residues. Per germline, CDR1 SGHTA and CDR2 FQGTGA. The CDR3, as DNA: TGTGCCAGCAGCCCCGGGACTAGCGGGCGCACAGATACGCAGTATTTT. It yields the protein CASSPGTSGRTDTQYF.

This clone has only one observation. This sample includes further DNA sequences coding for the same CDR3. This chain uses TRBV5-1 with TRBJ2-5; weak D call: TRBD1 (6 bases). V was pared by 0 bases and J by 5 bases, with 11 bases between. Germline V gene data show CDR1 as SGHRS and CDR2 as YFSETQ. This CDR3 has 14 amino acids. In nucleotides, the CDR3 is TGCGCCAGCAGCTTGGCTGGGGGCGGGGAGACCCAGTACTTC. It is translated as CASSLAGGGETQYF.

The chain carries TRBV27 and TRBJ2-7; D may be TRBD1 (6 bases). Trimming pared 6 bases from V and 3 bases from J, leaving 24 bases between. From germline, CDR1 is MNHEY and CDR2 SMNVEV (reference sequence). CDR3 length equals 17 residues. The CDR3 sequence: CASSPSNDRTEFYEQYF. Written as DNA, the CDR3 is TGTGCCAGCAGCCCTTCAAACGACAGGACAGAGTTCTACGAGCAGTACTTC.

V usage is TRBV12-3 or TRBV12-4 and J usage is TRBJ2-1; D perhaps matches TRBD2 (6 bases). The ends were cut back, 5 bases at V and 5 bases at J, with 10 bases in the middle. CDR3 size: 13 residues. The CDR3 sequence: CASSPREHNEQFF. The CDR3 DNA is TGTGCCAGCAGTCCCCGGGAGCACAATGAGCAGTTCTTC.

CDR3 sequence: CASSLGLLTGSNQPQHF. CDR3 bases: TGTGCCAGCAGCTTAGGGTTACTTACAGGGAGCAATCAGCCCCAGCATTTT. The J gene is TRBJ1-5, the V gene TRBV7-8; TRBD1 might be the D (6 bases). Trimming pared 1 base from V and 1 base from J, leaving 14 bases between. CDR3 length: 17 amino acids. The germline V gene has CDR1 SGHVS and CDR2 FQNEAQ.

The table lists this clone with a count of one. The CDR3 coding sequence is TGTGCCAGCAGCCAAGAACGGGAACTAGCGGGTAGCTCCTACGAGCAGTACTTC. Protein product: CASSQERELAGSSYEQYF. The chain links TRBV4-2 to TRBJ2-7; 9 nucleotides agree with TRBD2. The CDR3 extends over 18 amino acids. V trimming: 0 bases; J trimming: 0 bases; junction bases outside the gene matches: 9. In germline, CDR1 is LGHNA, CDR2 YNFKEQ.

This rearrangement joins TRBV15 to TRBJ2-7; TRBD1 matches 9 bases. The germline V gene encodes CDR1 LNHNV and CDR2 YYDKDF (reference sequence). The trim removed 1 base at V and 6 bases at J, leaving 1 base unmatched. CDR3 length: 13 amino acids. This CDR3 reads CATSRGQGGEQYF. CDR3 nucleotides: TGTGCCACCAGCAGAGGACAGGGGGGCGAGCAGTACTTC.

This clone has more than one count but fewer than ten. The CDR3 loop is CASSTVEGFASGANVLTF. CDR3 DNA sequence: TGTGCCAGTAGTACCGTCGAGGGCTTTGCCTCTGGGGCCAACGTCCTGACTTTC. J is TRBJ2-6 and V is TRBV19; tentative D call: TRBD2 (5 bases). Looked up from germline, CDR1 is LNHDA and CDR2 is SQIVND (reference sequence). CDR3 length: 18 residues. Trimming stripped 4 bases from V and 0 bases from J, with 16 bases between.

This clone was observed a single time. The gene calls are TRBV5-5 and TRBJ1-2, with D possibly matching TRBD1 (5 bases). Germline lookup yields CDR1 SGHKS and CDR2 YYEKEE (reference sequence). The CDR3 loop spans 14 amino acids. V lost 4 bases and J 0 bases, leaving 10 bases between the germline ends. The CDR3 nucleotides read TGTGCCAGCAGCGTCGGGACTTCTAACTATGGCTACACCTTC. Protein product: CASSVGTSNYGYTF.

This clone was seen a single time. The genes are TRBV5-1 and TRBJ2-2; possibly TRBD1 for D (6 bases). Germline loops: CDR1 SGHRS, CDR2 YFSETQ. Trimming pared 0 bases from V and 7 bases from J, leaving 13 bases between. The CDR3 runs to 15 residues. The CDR3 coding sequence is TGCGCCAGCAGCTTGGACAGGGTGCAGGGCGGGGAGCTGTTTTTT. Its translation: CASSLDRVQGGELFF.

This rearrangement joins TRBV2 to TRBJ2-3, with 7 positions matching TRBD2. Germline CDR1 and CDR2: SNHLY and FYNNEI. With V trimmed by 7 bases and J by 4 bases, 5 bases remained unmatched. This CDR3 has 13 amino acids. The CDR3 bases are TGTGCCAGCATGAAGCGGGGAGCAGATACGCAGTATTTT. Protein sequence: CASMKRGADTQYF.

In its sample, this clone was seen once. CDR3 nucleotides: TGTGCCAGCAGCTTGGGAAGGGGGCCCACACAAGAGACCCAGTACTTC. Its protein product is CASSLGRGPTQETQYF. V gene TRBV5-6 combines with J gene TRBJ2-5; TRBD1 agrees at 7 bases. Trimming at V came to 0 bases and at J to 2 bases, leaving 7 bases not matched to a gene. CDR1 and CDR2 from the germline V gene are SGHDT and YYEEEE. This CDR3 has 16 residues.

The J gene is TRBJ1-1, the V gene TRBV9; 11 bases are a match to TRBD1. The CDR3 length is 18 residues. Germline V CDR1 and CDR2: SGDLS, YYNGEE. With V trimmed by 4 bases and J by 0 bases, 11 bases remained unmatched. CDR3 coding DNA: TGTGCCAGCAGCTCTTCTTCGGACAGGGGGCTGGTGAACACTGAAGCTTTCTTT. This codes for CASSSSSDRGLVNTEAFF.

The chain couples TRBV6-1 to TRBJ2-7; 7 bases align to TRBD1. The germline V gene has CDR1 MNHNS and CDR2 SASEGT. The CDR3 has 13 residues. V shed 4 bases and J 5 bases; nucleotides not matched to a gene: 5. The CDR3 loop is CASSGGQKNEQYF. CDR3 in DNA: TGTGCCAGCAGTGGGGGACAGAAGAACGAGCAGTACTTC.

Sample share makes this clone medium-sized. The chain carries TRBV7-8 and TRBJ1-6, with D hard to call. The CDR3 totals 14 residues. Deletions cut 1 base from V and 6 bases from J, with 7 bases between. Germline CDR1 and CDR2: SGHVS and FQNEAQ. The CDR3 loop is CASSLGSTNSPLHF. CDR3 nucleotide sequence: TGTGCCAGCAGCTTAGGATCTACTAATTCACCCCTCCACTTT.

DNA of the CDR3: TGTGCCAGCAGCATTACTAGCTACCCCTACGAGCAGTACTTC. It specifies CASSITSYPYEQYF. The chain is built from TRBV9 and TRBJ2-7, with a tentative D call TRBD2 (6 bases). The CDR3 runs to 14 residues. Germline CDR1 reads SGDLS; CDR2 reads YYNGEE. The ends were cut back, 4 bases at V and 2 bases at J, with 13 bases in the middle.

The chain couples TRBV9 to TRBJ2-3, with 10 bases aligning to TRBD1. J lost 10 bases, V lost 0 bases, and 8 bases had no gene match. Germline V gives CDR1 SGDLS, CDR2 YYNGEE. This CDR3 has 15 residues. In nucleotides, the CDR3 is TGTGCCAGCAGCGTAGAAGGACAGGGGGTATCGGCGCAGTATTTT. It codes for CASSVEGQGVSAQYF.

The J gene is TRBJ1-1, the V gene TRBV5-1; tentative D call: TRBD1 (6 bases). Germline CDR1 is SGHRS and CDR2 is YFSETQ. The CDR3 totals 13 residues. Deletions cut 7 bases from V and 3 bases from J, with 13 bases between. The CDR3 sequence: CASGRGADTEAFF. The CDR3 DNA reads as TGCGCCAGCGGACGGGGGGCGGACACTGAAGCTTTCTTT.

The chain recombines TRBV16 with TRBJ1-1; D gene unclear. Trimming took off 4 bases at V and 3 bases at J, with 6 bases between the two ends. Germline CDR1 KGHSY, CDR2 FQNENV. The CDR3 is 12 amino acids. CDR3 DNA sequence: TGTGCCAGCAGCCGGGAGGACACTGAAGCTTTCTTT. It yields the protein CASSREDTEAFF.

This clone was seen many times. CDR3 region: CASDRGPPYGYTF. The DNA of the CDR3 is TGTGCCTCGGACAGGGGTCCGCCTTATGGCTACACCTTC. This sequence joins TRBV30 and TRBJ1-2; 9 bases align to TRBD1. Germline CDR1 is GTSNPN and CDR2 is SVGIG (reference sequence). The CDR3 runs to 13 residues. V shed 7 bases, J shed 5 bases, and the junction held 8 bases outside the gene matches.

The chain employs TRBV25-1 and TRBJ2-2; the match to TRBD2 covers 10 bases. CDR1 is MGHDK, CDR2 SYGVNS, per germline. This CDR3 spans 16 amino acids. The junction had 0 bases not matched to a gene; V was cut back by 2 bases and J by 0 bases. CDR3 nucleotide sequence: TGTGCCAGCAGTGAACTAGCGGGGGCGAACACCGGGGAGCTGTTTTTT. This translates into CASSELAGANTGELFF.

The rearrangement uses TRBV27 and TRBJ1-5; TRBD1 matches 7 bases. The CDR3 runs to 14 residues. Unmatched junction bases numbered 7, after V lost 5 bases and J lost 6 bases. CDR1 is MNHEY and CDR2 is SMNVEV in the germline V gene (reference sequence). CDR3 bases: TGTGCCAGCAGTCTGGACAGGAGAAGTCAGCCCCAGCATTTT. This codes for CASSLDRRSQPQHF.

The genes are TRBV4-1 and TRBJ2-3, with D possibly TRBD1 on 6 matching bases. V was clipped by 1 base and J by 5 bases, with 16 bases between them. The CDR3 has 16 residues. Germline CDR1 is MGHRA and CDR2 is YSYEKL. CDR3 sequence: CASSQGGRATLDTQYF. CDR3 coding DNA: TGCGCCAGCAGCCAAGGGGGGCGGGCTACACTAGATACGCAGTATTTT.

This clone was picked up one time. The chain couples TRBV7-3 to TRBJ2-1; D is perhaps TRBD2 (6 bases). Germline V gives CDR1 SGHTA, CDR2 FQGTGA. Trimming shortened V by 5 bases and J by 8 bases, and 22 bases separated the two germline ends. This CDR3 region has 16 residues. The CDR3 sequence: CASSTRPPGLGDEQFF. The CDR3 DNA reads TGTGCCAGCAGCACCCGCCCTCCGGGACTCGGCGATGAGCAGTTCTTC.

The rearrangement joins TRBV27 to TRBJ2-7; D gene ambiguous. Germline V lookup: CDR1 MNHEY, CDR2 SMNVEV (reference sequence). Trimming stripped 6 bases from V and 0 bases from J, with 18 bases between. CDR3 length: 16 amino acids. The CDR3 coding sequence is TGTGCCAGCAGGCTGGCAGGCTTCCAGAGCTCCTACGAGCAGTACTTC. It encodes CASRLAGFQSSYEQYF.

The gene calls are TRBV7-3 and TRBJ2-1, with 7 positions matching TRBD2. The CDR3 length is 15 residues. Unmatched junction bases numbered 5, after V lost 2 bases and J lost 4 bases. Germline CDR1 SGHTA, CDR2 FQGTGA. The CDR3 sequence: CASSLDREVYNEQFF. CDR3 coding DNA: TGTGCCAGCAGCTTAGACCGGGAGGTATACAATGAGCAGTTCTTC.

This clone was observed a handful of times. The rearrangement uses TRBV7-9 and TRBJ2-7; TRBD1 is a possible D gene (5 bases). V lost 9 bases and J 3 bases, leaving 15 bases between the germline ends. CDR3 length equals 13 residues. Germline CDR1 is SEHNR and CDR2 is FQNEAQ (reference sequence). CDR3 DNA: TGTGCCAGTGATTCCCAGGGCAACTACGAGCAGTACTTC. Its translation: CASDSQGNYEQYF.

This clone has a handful of counts. The rearrangement links TRBV3-1 (or the pseudogene TRBV3-2) to TRBJ2-3; 8 bases fit TRBD1. Germline loops: CDR1 LGHDT, CDR2 YNNKEL (reference sequence). V lost 5 bases to trimming and J lost 4 bases; unmatched junction nucleotides: 2. The CDR3 runs to 13 residues. The CDR3 bases are TGTGCCAGCAGCACACAGGGGGCAGATACGCAGTATTTT. It translates to CASSTQGADTQYF.

V gene TRBV5-4 combines with J gene TRBJ1-1, with D maybe TRBD1 (6 bases). V shed 0 bases and J shed 1 base, with 16 bases lying between them. Germline V gene lookup returns CDR1 SGHNT and CDR2 YYREEE (reference sequence). There are 17 residues in the CDR3. CDR3 bases: TGTGCCAGCAGCTTGGACCCCCAGGGGAAGGCGAACACTGAAGCTTTCTTT. Translated: CASSLDPQGKANTEAFF.